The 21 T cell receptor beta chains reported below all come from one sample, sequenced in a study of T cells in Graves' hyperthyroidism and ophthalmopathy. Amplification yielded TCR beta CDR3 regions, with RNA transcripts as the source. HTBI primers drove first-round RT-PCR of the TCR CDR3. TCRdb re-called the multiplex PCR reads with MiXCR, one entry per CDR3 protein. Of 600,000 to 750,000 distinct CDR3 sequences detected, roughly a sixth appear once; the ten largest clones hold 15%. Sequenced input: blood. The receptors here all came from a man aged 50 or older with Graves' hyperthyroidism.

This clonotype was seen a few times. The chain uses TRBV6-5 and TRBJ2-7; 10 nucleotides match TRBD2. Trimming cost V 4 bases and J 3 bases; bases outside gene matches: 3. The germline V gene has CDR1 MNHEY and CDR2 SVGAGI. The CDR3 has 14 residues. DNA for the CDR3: TGTGCCAGCAGTTTTGCTAGCGGGGGCTACGAGCAGTACTTC. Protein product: CASSFASGGYEQYF.

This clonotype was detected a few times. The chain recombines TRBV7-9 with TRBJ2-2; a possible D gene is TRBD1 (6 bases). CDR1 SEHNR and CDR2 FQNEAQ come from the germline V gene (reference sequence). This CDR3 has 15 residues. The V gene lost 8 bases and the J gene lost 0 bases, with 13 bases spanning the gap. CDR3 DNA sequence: TGTGCCAGCTTCGGACAGACAGCGAACACCGGGGAGCTGTTTTTT. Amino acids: CASFGQTANTGELFF. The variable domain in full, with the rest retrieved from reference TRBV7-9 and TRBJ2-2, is DTGVSQNPRHKITKRGQNVTFRCDPISEHNRLYWYRQTLGQGPEFLTYFQNEAQLEKSRLLSDRFSAERPKGSFSTLEIQRTEQGDSAMYLCASFGQTANTGELFFGEGSRLTVL.

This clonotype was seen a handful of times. The CDR3 loop reads CAWSIAGGLDTQYF. DNA for the CDR3: TGTGCCTGGAGTATAGCGGGAGGGCTAGATACGCAGTATTTT. The gene calls are TRBV30 and TRBJ2-3; 11 bases fit TRBD2. This CDR3 contains 14 residues. V lost 2 bases, J lost 5 bases, and 3 bases stayed unmatched. Germline-derived CDR1 and CDR2 are GTSNPN and SVGIG (reference sequence).

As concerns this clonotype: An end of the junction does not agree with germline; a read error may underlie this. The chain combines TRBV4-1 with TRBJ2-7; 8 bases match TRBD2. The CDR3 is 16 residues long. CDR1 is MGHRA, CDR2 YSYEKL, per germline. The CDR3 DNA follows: TGCGCCAGCAGCCCCCAGTGGGCTAGCGGGTTGGACGAGCGGTACTTC. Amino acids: CASSPQWASGLDERYF.

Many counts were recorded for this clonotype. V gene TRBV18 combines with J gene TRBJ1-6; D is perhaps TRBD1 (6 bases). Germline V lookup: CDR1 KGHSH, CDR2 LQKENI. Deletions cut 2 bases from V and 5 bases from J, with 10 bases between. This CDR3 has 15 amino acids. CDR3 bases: TGTGCCAGCTCACCAGGACAGCAGAATAATTCACCCCTCCACTTT. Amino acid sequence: CASSPGQQNNSPLHF.

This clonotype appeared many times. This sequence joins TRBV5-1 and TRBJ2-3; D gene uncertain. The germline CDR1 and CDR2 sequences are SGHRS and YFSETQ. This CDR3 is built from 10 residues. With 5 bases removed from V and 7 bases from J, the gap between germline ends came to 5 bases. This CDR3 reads CASRGNTQYF. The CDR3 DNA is TGCGCCAGCAGAGGGAATACGCAGTATTTT.

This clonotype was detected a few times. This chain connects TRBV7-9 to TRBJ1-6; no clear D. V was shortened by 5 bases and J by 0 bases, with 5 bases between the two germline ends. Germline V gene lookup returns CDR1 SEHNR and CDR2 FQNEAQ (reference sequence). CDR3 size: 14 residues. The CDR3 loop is CASSPVSYNSPLHF. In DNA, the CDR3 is TGTGCCAGCAGCCCGGTCTCCTATAATTCACCCCTCCACTTT.

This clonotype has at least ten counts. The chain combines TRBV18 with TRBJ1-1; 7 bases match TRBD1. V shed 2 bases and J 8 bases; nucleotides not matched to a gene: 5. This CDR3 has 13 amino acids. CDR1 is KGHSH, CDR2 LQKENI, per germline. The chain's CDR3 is CASSPRDRDEAFF. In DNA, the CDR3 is TGTGCCAGCTCACCAAGAGACAGGGACGAAGCTTTCTTT.

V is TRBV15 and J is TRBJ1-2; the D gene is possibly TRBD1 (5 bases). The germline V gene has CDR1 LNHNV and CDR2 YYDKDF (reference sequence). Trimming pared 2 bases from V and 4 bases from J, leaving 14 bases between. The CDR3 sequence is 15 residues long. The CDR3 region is CATSRTTAGGYGYTF. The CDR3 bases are TGTGCCACCAGCAGAACGACAGCCGGGGGCTATGGCTACACCTTC.

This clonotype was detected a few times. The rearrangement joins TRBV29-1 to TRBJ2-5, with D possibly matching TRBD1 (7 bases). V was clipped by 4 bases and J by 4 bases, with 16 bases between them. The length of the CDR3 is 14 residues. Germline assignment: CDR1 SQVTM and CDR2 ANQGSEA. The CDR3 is CSVVAGGLGETQYF. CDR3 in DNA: TGCAGCGTTGTTGCAGGGGGGTTAGGAGAGACCCAGTACTTC.

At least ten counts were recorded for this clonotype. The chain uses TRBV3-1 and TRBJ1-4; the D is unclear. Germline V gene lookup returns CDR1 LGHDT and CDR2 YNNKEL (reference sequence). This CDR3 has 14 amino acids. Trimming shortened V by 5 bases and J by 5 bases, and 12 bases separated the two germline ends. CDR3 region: CASSAVARNEKLFF. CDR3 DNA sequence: TGTGCCAGCAGCGCAGTGGCAAGGAATGAAAAACTGTTTTTT.

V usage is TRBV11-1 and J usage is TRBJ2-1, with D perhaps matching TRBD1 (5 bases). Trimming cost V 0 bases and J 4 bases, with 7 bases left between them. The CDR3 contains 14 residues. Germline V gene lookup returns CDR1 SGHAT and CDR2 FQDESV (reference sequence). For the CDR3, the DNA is TGTGCCAGCAGCTTAGCACACAGGTACAATGAGCAGTTCTTC. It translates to CASSLAHRYNEQFF. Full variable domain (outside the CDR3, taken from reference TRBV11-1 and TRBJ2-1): EAEVAQSPRYKITEKSQAVAFWCDPISGHATLYWYRQILGQGPELLVQFQDESVVDDSQLPKDRFSAERLKGVDSTLKIQPAELGDSAMYLCASSLAHRYNEQFFGPGTRLTVL.

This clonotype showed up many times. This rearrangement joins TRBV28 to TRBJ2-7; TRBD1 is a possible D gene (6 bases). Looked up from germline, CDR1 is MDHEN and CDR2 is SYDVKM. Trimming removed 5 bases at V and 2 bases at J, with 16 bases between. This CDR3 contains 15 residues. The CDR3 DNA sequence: TGTGCCAGCAGTCCCGGATGGGACATAACCTACGAGCAGTACTTC. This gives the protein CASSPGWDITYEQYF.

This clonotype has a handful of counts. The CDR3 region has the DNA TGCAGTGCTAGAGATACGGGGTATATTCAGCCCCAGCATTTT. Translated, it gives CSARDTGYIQPQHF. The chain joins TRBV20-1 to TRBJ1-5; D gene unclear. The ends were cut back, 0 bases at V and 6 bases at J, with 12 bases in the middle. Germline V gene sequence: CDR1 DFQATT, CDR2 SNEGSKA (reference sequence). The CDR3 contains 14 residues.

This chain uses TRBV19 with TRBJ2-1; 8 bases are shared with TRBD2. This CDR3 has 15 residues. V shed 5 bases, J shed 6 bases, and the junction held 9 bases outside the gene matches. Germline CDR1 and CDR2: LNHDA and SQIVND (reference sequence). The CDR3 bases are TGTGCCAGTAGTTTACTAGCGGAGCTCCCCAATGAGCAGTTCTTC. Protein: CASSLLAELPNEQFF.

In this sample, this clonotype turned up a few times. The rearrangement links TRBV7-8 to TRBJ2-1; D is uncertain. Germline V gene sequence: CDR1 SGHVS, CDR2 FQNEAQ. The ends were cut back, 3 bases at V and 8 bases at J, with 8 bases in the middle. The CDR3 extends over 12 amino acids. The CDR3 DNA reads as TGTGCCAGCAGCTTCCGGTCCGATGAGCAGTTCTTC. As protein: CASSFRSDEQFF.

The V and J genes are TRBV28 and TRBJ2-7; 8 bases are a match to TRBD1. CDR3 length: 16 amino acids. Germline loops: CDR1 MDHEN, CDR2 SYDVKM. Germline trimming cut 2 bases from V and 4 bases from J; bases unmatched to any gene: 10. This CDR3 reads CASSLGSRGRNYEQYF. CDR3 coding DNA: TGTGCCAGCAGTTTAGGCAGCAGGGGGCGGAATTACGAGCAGTACTTC.

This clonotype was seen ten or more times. This CDR3 is CASSLMLAGGPVGTDTQYF. The CDR3 DNA reads TGTGCCAGCAGTTTAATGCTAGCGGGAGGGCCGGTCGGCACAGATACGCAGTATTTT. V is TRBV27 and J is TRBJ2-3, with 12 nucleotides matching TRBD2. The CDR3 has 19 residues. The germline V gene has CDR1 MNHEY and CDR2 SMNVEV (reference sequence). V lost 2 bases and J lost 1; bases outside the gene matches: 10.

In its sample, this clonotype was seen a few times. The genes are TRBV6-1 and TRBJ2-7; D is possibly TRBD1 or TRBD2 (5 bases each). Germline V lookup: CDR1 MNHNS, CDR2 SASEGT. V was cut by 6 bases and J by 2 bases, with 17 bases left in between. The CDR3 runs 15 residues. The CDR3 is CASSNTGTVAYEQYF. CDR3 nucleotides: TGTGCCAGCAGCAACACCGGGACCGTCGCCTACGAGCAGTACTTC.

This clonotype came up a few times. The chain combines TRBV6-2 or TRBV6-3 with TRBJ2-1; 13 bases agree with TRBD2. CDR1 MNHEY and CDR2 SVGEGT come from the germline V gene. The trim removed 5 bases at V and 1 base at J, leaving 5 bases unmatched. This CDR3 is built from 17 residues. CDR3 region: CASSPTSGRGSYNEQFF. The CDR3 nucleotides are TGTGCCAGCAGTCCCACTAGCGGGAGGGGATCCTACAATGAGCAGTTCTTC.

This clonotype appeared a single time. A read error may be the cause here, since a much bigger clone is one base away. CDR3 in amino acids: CASSSRERETQYF. In nucleotides, the CDR3 is TGTGCCAGCTCGTCCAGGGAGCGAGAGACCCAGTACTTC. V and J are TRBV18 and TRBJ2-5; either TRBD1 or TRBD2 may supply D (5 bases each). Between the trimmed V and J ends, which lost 6 bases and 4 bases, there was a span of 12 bases. Germline V gene data show CDR1 as KGHSH and CDR2 as LQKENI. This CDR3 region has 13 residues. Full variable domain (missing parts from reference TRBV18 and TRBJ2-5): NAGVMQNPRHLVRRRGQEARLRCSPMKGHSHVYWYRQLPEEGLKFMVYLQKENIIDESGMPKERFSAEFPKEGPSILRIQQVVRGDSAAYFCASSSRERETQYFGPGTRLLVL.